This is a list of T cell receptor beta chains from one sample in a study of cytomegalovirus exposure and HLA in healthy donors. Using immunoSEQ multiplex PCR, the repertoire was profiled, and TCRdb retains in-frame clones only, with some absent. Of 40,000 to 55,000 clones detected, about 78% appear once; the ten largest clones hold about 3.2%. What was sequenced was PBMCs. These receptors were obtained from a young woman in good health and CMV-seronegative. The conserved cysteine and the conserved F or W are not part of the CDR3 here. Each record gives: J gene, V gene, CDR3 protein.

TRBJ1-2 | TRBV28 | ASSSGQIYGYT
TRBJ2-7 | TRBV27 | ASSLSSVGRVL
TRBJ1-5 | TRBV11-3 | ASTLLYSNQPQH
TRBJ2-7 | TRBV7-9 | ASSLELAGHEQY
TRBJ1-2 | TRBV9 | ASSPPGQNYGYT
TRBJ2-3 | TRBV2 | ASRPGLAVSTDTQY
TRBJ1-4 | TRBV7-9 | ASSLRQGEKLF
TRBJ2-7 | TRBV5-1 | ASSLVFGTGETYEQY
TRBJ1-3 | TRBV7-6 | ASGTGSGNTIY
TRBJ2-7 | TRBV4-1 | ASSQDSRVYEQY
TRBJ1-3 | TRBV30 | AWSVFSSSGNTIY
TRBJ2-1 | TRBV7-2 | ASSSGLAGANEQF
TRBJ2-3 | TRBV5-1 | ASSPGGTNTDTQY
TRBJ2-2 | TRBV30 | AWSLGATGGELF
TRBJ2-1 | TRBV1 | TSSQEGTSGTEQF
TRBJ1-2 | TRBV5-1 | ASSWGGGYGYT
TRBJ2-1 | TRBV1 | TSSQTGLGYNEQF
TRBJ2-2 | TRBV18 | ASSLQPQNTGELF
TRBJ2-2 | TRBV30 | AWIRGQISNTGELF
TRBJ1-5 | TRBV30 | AWGGDSNQPQH
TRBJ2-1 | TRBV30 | AWSEVAYSYNEQF
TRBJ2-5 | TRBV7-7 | ASSLELAGGLTQETQY